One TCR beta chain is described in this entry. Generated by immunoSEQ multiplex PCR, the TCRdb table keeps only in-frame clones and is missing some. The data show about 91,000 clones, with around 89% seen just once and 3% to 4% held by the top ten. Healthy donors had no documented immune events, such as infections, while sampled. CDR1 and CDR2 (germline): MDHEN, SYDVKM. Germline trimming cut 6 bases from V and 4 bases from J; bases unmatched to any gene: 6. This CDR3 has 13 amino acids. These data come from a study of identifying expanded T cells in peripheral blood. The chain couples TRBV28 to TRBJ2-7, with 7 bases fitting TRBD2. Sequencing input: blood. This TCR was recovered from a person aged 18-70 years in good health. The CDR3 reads CASSWGGSYEQYF. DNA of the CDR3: TGTGCCAGCAGCTGGGGAGGGTCTTACGAGCAGTACTTC.